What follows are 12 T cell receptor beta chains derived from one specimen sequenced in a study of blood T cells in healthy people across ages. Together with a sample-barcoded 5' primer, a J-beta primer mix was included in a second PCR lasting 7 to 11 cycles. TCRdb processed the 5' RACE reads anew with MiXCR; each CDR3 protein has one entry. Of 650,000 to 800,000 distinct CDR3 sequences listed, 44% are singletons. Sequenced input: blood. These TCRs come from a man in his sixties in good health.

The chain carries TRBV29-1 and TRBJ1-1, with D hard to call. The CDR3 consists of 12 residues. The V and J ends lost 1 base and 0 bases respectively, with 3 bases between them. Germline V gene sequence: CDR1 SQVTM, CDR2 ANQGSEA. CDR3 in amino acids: CSVEVVNTEAFF. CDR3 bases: TGCAGCGTTGAAGTGGTGAACACTGAAGCTTTCTTT.

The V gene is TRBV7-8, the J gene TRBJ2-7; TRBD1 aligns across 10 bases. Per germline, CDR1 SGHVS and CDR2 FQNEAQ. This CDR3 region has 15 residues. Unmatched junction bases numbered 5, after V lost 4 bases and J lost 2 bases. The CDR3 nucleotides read TGTGCCAGCAGCTCCTCGGACAGGGGGACCTACGAGCAGTACTTC. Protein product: CASSSSDRGTYEQYF.

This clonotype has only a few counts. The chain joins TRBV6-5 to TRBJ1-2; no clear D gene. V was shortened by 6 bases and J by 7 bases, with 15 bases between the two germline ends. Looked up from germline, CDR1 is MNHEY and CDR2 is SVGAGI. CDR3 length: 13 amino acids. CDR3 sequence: CASSDGRLGGYTF. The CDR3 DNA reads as TGTGCCAGCAGCGACGGACGTCTAGGTGGCTACACCTTC.

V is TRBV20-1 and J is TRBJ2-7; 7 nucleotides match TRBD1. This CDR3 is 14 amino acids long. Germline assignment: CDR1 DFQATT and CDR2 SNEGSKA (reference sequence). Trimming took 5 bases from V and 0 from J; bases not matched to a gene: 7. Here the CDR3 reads CSAEAGGRSYEQYF. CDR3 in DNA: TGCAGTGCTGAAGCAGGGGGTCGCTCCTACGAGCAGTACTTC.

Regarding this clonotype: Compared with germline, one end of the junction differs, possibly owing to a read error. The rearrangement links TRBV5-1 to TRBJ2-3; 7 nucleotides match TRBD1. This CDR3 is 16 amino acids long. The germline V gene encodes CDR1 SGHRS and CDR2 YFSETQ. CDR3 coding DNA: TGCGCCAGCAGCCGACGACAGGGTTCGATCACAGATACGCGGTATTTT. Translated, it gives CASSRRQGSITDTRYF.

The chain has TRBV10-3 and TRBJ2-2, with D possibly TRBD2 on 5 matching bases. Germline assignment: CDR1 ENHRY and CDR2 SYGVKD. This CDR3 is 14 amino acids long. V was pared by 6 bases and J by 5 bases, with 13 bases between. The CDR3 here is CAIRDWSGTGELFF. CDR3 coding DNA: TGTGCCATCAGAGACTGGAGCGGTACCGGGGAGCTGTTTTTT.

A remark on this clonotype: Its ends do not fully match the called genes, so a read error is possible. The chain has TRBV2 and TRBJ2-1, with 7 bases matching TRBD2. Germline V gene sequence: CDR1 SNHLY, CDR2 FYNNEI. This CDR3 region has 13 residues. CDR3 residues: CATQRGSPNEHFF. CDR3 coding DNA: TGTGCCACCCAGCGGGGCAGCCCAAATGAGCACTTCTTC.

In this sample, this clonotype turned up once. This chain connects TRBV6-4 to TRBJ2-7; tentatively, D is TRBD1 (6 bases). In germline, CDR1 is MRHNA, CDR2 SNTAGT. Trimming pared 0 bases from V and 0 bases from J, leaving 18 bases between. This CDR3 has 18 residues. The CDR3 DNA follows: TGTGCCAGCAGTGACTCCCTCCTCCGGGACAAGTGCTCCTACGAGCAGTACTTC. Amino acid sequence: CASSDSLLRDKCSYEQYF.

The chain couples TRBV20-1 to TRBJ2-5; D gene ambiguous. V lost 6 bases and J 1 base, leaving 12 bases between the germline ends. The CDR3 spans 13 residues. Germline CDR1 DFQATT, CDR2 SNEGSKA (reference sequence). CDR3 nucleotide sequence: TGCAGTGCCAATCTGCAGACCCAAGAGACCCAGTACTTC. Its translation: CSANLQTQETQYF.

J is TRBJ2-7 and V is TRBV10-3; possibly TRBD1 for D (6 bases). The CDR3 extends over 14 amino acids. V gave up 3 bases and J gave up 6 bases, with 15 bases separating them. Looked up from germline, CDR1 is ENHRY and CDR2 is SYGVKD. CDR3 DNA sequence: TGTGCCATCAGTGAAAACACAGGGTGGTTCGAGCAGTACTTC. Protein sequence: CAISENTGWFEQYF.

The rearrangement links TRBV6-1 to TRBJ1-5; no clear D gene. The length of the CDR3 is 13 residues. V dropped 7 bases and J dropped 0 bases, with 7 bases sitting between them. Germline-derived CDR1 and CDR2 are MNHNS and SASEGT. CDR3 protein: CASNGNSNQPQHF. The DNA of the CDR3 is TGTGCCAGCAACGGAAATAGCAATCAGCCCCAGCATTTT.

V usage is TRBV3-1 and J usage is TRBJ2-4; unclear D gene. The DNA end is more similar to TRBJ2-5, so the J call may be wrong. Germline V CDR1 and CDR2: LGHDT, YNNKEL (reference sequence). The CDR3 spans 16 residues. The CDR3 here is CASSQVPARIQETQYF. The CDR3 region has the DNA TGTGCCAGCAGCCAAGTCCCGGCACGGATTCAAGAGACCCAGTACTTC.